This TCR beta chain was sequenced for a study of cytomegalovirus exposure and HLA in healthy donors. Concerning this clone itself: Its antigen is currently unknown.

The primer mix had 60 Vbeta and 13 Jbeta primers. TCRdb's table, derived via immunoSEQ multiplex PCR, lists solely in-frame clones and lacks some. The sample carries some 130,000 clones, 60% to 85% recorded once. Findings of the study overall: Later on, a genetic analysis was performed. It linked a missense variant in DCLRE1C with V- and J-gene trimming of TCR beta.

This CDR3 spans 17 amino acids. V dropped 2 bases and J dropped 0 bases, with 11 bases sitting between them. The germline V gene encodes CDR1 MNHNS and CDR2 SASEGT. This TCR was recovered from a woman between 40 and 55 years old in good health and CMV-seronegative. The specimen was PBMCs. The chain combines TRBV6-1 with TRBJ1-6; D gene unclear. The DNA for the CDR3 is TGTGCCAGCAGTGAATCGAAGCTACTCTCCTATAATTCACCCCTCCACTTT. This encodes CASSESKLLSYNSPLHF.